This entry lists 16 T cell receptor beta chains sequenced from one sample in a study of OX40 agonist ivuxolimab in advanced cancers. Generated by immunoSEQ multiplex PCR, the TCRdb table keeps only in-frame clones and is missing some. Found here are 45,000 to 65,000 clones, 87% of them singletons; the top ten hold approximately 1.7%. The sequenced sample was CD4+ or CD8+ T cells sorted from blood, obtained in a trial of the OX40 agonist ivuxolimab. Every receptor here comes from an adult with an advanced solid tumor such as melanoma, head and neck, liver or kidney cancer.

Here the CDR3 reads CASGRGLADTDTQYF. The CDR3 coding sequence is TGTGCTAGTGGCCGGGGACTAGCGGACACAGATACGCAGTATTTT. The chain links TRBV12-5 to TRBJ2-3, with TRBD2 identical over 11 bases. The CDR3 has 15 amino acids. The germline V gene encodes CDR1 LGHNT and CDR2 FRNRAP. V dropped 6 bases and J dropped 2; count of bases not matched to a gene: 4.

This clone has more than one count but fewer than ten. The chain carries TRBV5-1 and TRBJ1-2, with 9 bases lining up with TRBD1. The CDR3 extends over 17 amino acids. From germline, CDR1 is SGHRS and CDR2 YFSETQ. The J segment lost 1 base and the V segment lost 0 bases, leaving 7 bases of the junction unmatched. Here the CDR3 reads CASSLDGTGQGNYGYTF. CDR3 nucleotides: TGCGCCAGCAGCTTGGACGGGACAGGGCAGGGTAACTATGGCTACACCTTC.

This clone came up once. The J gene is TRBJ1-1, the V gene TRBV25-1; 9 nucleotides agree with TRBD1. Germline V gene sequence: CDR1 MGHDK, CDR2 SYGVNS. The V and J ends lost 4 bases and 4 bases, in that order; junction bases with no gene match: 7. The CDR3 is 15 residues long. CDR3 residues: CASSGGQGSSTEAFF. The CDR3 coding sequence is TGTGCCAGCAGTGGCGGACAGGGGTCGAGCACTGAAGCTTTCTTT.

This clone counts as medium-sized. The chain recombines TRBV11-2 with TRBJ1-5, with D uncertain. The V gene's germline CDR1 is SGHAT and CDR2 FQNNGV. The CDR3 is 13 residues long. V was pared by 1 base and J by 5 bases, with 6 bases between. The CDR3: CASSLAIDQPQHF. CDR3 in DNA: TGTGCCAGCAGCTTAGCGATTGATCAGCCCCAGCATTTT. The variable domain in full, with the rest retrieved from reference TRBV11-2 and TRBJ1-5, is EAGVAQSPRYKIIEKRQSVAFWCNPISGHATLYWYQQILGQGPKLLIQFQNNGVVDDSQLPKDRFSAERLKGVDSTLKIQPAKLEDSAVYLCASSLAIDQPQHFGDGTRLSIL.

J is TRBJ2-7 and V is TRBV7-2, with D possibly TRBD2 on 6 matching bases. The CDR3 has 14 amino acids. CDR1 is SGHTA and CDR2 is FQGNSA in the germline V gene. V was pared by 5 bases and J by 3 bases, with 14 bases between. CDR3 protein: CASSLGGAGYEQYF. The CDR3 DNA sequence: TGTGCCAGCAGCCTGGGGGGAGCTGGCTACGAGCAGTACTTC.

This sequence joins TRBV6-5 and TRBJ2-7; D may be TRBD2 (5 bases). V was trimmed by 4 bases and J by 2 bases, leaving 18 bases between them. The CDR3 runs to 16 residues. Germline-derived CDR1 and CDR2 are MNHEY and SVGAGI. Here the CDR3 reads CASSSPRSGSAYEQYF. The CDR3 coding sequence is TGTGCCAGCAGTTCACCCCGTTCGGGGTCCGCCTACGAGCAGTACTTC.

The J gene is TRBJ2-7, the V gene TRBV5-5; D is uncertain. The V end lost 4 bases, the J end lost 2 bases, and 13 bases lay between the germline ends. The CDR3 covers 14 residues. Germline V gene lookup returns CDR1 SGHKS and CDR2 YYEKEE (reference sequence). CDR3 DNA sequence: TGTGCCAGCAGCCTCACGTTCAGCACCTACGAGCAGTACGTC. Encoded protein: CASSLTFSTYEQYV.

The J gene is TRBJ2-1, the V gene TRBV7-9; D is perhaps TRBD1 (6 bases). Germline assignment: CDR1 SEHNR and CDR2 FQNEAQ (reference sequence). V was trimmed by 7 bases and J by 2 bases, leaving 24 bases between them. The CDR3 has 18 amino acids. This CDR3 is CASTSGQGSLSPYNEQFF. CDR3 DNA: TGTGCCAGCACCTCCGGCCAGGGGTCTCTTTCCCCCTACAATGAGCAGTTCTTC. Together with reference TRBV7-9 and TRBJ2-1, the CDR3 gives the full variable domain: DTGVSQNPRHKITKRGQNVTFRCDPISEHNRLYWYRQTLGQGPEFLTYFQNEAQLEKSRLLSDRFSAERPKGSFSTLEIQRTEQGDSAMYLCASTSGQGSLSPYNEQFFGPGTRLTVL.

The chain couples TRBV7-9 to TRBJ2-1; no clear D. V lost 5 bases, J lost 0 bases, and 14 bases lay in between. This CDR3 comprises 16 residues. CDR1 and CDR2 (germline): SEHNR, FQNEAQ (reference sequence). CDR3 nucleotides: TGTGCCAGCAGCCAGGACCTAGGCTTCTCCTACAATGAGCAGTTCTTC. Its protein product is CASSQDLGFSYNEQFF.

CDR3 residues: CASSLVSGGIDTQYF. The CDR3 nucleotides read TGTGCCAGCAGCTTAGTTAGCGGGGGGATCGATACGCAGTATTTT. The V gene is TRBV7-2, the J gene TRBJ2-3; 10 positions match TRBD2. The length of the CDR3 is 15 residues. CDR1 SGHTA and CDR2 FQGNSA come from the germline V gene. Germline trimming cut 1 base from V and 6 bases from J; bases unmatched to any gene: 4.

The CDR3 is CASSPGLGTYEQYF. DNA of the CDR3: TGTGCCAGCAGCCCCGGACTAGGGACCTACGAGCAGTACTTC. The V call is TRBV7-2, the J call TRBJ2-7, with 7 bases matching TRBD2. The V segment lost 5 bases and the J segment 2 bases; nucleotides outside the gene matches: 6. Germline CDR1 SGHTA, CDR2 FQGNSA. The CDR3 has 14 amino acids.

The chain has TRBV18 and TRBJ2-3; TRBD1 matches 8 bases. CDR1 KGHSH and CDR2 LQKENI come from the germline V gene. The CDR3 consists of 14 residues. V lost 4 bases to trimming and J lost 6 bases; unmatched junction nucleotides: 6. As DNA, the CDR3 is TGTGCCAGCTCACTCAAGGACAGGGCGGATACGCAGTATTTT. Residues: CASSLKDRADTQYF.

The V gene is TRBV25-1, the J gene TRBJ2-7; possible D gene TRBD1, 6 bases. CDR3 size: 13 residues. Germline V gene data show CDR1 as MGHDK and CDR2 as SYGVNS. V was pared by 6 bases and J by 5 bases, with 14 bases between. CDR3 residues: CASREAGANEQYV. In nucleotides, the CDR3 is TGTGCCAGCAGGGAGGCAGGGGCGAACGAGCAGTACGTC.

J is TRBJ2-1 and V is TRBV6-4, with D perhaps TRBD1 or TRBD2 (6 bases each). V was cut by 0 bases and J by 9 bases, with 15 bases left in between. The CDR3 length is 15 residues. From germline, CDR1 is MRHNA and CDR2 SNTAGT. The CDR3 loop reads CASSDSRRGVTEQFF. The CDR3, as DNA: TGTGCCAGCAGTGACTCGAGGAGGGGGGTAACTGAGCAGTTCTTC.

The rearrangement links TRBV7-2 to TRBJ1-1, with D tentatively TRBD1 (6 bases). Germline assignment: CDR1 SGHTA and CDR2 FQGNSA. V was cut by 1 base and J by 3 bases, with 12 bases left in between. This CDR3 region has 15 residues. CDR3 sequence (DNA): TGTGCCAGCAGCTTAGGGGCAGGGGAGCACACTGAAGCTTTCTTT. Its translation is CASSLGAGEHTEAFF.

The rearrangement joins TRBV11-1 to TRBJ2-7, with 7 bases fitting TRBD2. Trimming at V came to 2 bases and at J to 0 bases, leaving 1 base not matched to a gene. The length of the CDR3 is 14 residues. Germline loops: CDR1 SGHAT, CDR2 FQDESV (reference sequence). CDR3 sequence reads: CASSLSGGSYEQYV. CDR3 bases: TGTGCCAGCAGCTTATCGGGGGGCTCCTACGAGCAGTACGTC.